This entry concerns a single T cell receptor beta chain. In this sample, this clonotype turned up many times. Which antigen it targets is not known. One base away there is no much larger clone; base qualities are not given. Receptor libraries were prepared by PCR. TCRdb shows the sequencer as Illumina HiSeq 2500. To normalize quantification of the TCRbeta repertoire, the TCR libraries were built with molecular barcoding that relied on unique molecular identifiers. The public reads were reprocessed in TCRdb via fastp at Q25 and MiXCR, keeping in-frame beta chains. Each CDR3 protein appears once, grouped with its most common genes and DNA. This sample holds a few hundred thousand distinct CDR3 sequences; 7.5% to 10% were observed only once. The ten biggest clones cover about 5.4% of the sample. This sample is drawn from a study of T-cell reconstitution after alpha-beta-depleted transplantation in children (dated by TCRdb to between 2015 and 2016). Background for the entire study: T-cell immune reconstitution after TCRalphabeta/CD19-depleted allogeneic hematopoietic cell transplantation in children was quantitatively tracked in the study by means of TCR repertoire profiling.

The source was PBMCs from the stem cell graft donor, collected from the stem cell graft. This receptor was identified in a human donor who donated a stem cell graft to a child with SCID.

In nucleotides, the sequence is TGCGCCAGCACCCCTTGGGAAAGCACAGATACGCAGTATTTT. It specifies CASTPWESTDTQYF. Recombination connected TRBV5-1 to TRBJ2-3, with no reliable assignment of the D segment. The germline V gene sets CDR1 to SGHRS and CDR2 to YFSETQ. Trimming at the junction amounts to 6 bases on V and 0 bases on J, and the germline ends lie 11 bases apart. From the cysteine through the phenylalanine, the CDR3 covers 14 amino acids. The entry retains the CDR3 DNA only, 42 bases that are in frame from base 1.